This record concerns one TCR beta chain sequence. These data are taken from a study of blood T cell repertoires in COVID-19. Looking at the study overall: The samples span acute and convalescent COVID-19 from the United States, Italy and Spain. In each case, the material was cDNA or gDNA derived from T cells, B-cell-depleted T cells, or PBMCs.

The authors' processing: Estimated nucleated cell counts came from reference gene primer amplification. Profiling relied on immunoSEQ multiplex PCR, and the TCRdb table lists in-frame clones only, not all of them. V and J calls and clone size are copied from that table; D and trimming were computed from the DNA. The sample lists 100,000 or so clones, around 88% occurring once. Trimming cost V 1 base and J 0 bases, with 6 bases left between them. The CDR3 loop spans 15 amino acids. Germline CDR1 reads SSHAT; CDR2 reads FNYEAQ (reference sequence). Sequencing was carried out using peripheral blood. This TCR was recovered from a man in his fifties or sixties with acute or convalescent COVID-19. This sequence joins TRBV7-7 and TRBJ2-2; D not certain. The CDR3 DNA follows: TGTGCCAGCAGCTTAGGACTGGCGAACACCGGGGAGCTGTTTTTT. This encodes CASSLGLANTGELFF.